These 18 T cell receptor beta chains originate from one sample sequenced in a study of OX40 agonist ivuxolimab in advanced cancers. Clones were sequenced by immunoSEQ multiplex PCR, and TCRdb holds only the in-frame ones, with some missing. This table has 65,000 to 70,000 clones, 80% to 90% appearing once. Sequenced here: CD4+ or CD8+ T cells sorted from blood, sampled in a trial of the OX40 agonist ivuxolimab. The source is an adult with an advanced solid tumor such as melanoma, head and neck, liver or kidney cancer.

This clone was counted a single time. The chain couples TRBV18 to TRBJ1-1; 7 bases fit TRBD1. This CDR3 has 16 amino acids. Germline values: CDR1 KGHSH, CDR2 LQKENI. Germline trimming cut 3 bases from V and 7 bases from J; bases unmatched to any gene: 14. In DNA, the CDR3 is TGTGCCAGCTCACCTGACAGGGTGCCCACCTACGGTGAAGCTTTCTTT. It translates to CASSPDRVPTYGEAFF.

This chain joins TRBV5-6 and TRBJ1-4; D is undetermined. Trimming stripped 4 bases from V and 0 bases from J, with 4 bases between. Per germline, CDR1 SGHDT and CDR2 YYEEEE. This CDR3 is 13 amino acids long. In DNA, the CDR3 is TGTGCCAGCAGCGACGCAACTAATGAAAAACTGTTTTTT. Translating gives CASSDATNEKLFF.

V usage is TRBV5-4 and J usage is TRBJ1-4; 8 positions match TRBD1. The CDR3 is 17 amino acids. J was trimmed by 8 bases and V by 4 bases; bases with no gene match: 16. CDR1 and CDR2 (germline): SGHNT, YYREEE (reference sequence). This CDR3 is CASSAGGDRGQGEKLFF. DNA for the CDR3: TGTGCCAGCAGCGCTGGGGGCGACAGGGGCCAGGGCGAAAAACTGTTTTTT.

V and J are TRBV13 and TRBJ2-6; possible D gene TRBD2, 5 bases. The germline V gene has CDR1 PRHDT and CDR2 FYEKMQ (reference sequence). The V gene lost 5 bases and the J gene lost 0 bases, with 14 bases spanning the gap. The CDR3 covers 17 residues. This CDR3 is CASSKGIGGSGANVLTF. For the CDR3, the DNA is TGTGCCAGCAGCAAAGGGATAGGAGGCTCTGGGGCCAACGTCCTGACTTTC.

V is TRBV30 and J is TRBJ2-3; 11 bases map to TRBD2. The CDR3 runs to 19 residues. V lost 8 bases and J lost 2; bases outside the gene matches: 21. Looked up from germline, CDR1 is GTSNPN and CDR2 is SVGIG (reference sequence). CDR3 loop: CAGKTVAGGKNQLTDTQYF. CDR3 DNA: TGTGCCGGGAAAACCGTAGCGGGGGGGAAAAACCAACTCACAGATACGCAGTATTTT.

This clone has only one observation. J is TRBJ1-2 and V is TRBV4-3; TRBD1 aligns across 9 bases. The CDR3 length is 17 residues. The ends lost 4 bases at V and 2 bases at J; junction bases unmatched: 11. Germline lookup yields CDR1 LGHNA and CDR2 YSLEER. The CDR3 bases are TGCGCCAGCAGCCTAAACGCGGGAGGACAGGGGAACTATGGCTACACCTTC. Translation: CASSLNAGGQGNYGYTF.

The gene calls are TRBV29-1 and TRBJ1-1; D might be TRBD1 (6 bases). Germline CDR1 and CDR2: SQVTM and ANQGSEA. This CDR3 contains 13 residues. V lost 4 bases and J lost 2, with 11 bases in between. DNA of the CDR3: TGCAGCGTTGGACAGGTCGGTAACACTGAAGCTTTCTTT. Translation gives CSVGQVGNTEAFF.

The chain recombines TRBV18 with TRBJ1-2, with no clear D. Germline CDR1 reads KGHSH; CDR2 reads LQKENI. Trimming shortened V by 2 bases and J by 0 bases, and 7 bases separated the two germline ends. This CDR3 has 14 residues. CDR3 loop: CASSPEFANYGYTF. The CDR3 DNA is TGTGCCAGCTCACCAGAGTTCGCTAACTATGGCTACACCTTC.

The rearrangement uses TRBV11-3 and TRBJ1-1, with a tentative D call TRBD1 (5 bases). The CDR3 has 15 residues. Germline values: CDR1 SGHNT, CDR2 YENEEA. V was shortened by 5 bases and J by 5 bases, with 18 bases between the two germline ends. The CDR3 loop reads CASSLGSGGLTEAFF. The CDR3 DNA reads TGTGCCAGCAGCCTAGGGTCCGGGGGATTGACTGAAGCTTTCTTT. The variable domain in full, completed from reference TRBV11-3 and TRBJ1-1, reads EAGVVQSPRYKIIEKKQPVAFWCNPISGHNTLYWYLQNLGQGPELLIRYENEEAVDDSQLPKDRFSAERLKGVDSTLKIQPAELGDSAVYLCASSLGSGGLTEAFFGQGTRLTVV.

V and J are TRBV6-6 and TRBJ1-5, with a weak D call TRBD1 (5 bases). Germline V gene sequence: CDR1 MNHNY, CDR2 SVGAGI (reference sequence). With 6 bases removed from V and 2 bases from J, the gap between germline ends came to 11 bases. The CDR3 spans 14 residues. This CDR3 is CASSLRGGNQPQHF. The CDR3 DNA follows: TGTGCCAGCAGCCTCCGGGGGGGCAATCAGCCCCAGCATTTT.

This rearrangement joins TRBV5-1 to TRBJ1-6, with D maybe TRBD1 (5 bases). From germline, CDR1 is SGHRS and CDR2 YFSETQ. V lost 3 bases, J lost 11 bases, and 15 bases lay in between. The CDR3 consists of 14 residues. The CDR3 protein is CASSSGGKGPPLHF. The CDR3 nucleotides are TGCGCCAGCAGCTCCGGGGGGAAAGGGCCACCCCTCCACTTT.

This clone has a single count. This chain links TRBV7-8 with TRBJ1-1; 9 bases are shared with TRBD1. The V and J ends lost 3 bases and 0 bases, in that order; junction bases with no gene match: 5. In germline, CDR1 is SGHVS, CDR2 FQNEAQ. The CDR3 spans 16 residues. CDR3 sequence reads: CASSFRDRALNTEAFF. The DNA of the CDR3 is TGTGCCAGCAGCTTCCGGGACAGGGCTCTGAACACTGAAGCTTTCTTT.

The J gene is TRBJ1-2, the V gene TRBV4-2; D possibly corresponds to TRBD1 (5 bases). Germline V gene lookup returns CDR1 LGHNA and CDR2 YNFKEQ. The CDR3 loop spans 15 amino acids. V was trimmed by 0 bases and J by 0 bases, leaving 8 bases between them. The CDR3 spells CASSQEGTANYGYTF. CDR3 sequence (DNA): TGTGCCAGCAGCCAAGAAGGGACGGCTAACTATGGCTACACCTTC.

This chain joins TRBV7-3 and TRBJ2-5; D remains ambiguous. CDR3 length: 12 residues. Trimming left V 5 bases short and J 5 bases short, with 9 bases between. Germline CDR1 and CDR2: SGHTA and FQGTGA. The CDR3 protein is CASSILGETQYF. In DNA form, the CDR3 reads TGTGCCAGCAGCATCCTTGGGGAGACCCAGTACTTC. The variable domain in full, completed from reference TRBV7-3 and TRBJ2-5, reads GAGVSQTPSNKVTEKGKYVELRCDPISGHTALYWYRQSLGQGPEFLIYFQGTGAADDSGLPNDRFFAVRPEGSVSTLKIQRTERGDSAVYLCASSILGETQYFGPGTRLLVL.

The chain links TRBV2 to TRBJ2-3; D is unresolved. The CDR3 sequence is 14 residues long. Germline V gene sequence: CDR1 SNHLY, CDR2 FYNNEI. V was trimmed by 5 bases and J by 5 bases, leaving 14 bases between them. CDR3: CASSSELFGDTQYF. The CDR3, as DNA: TGTGCCAGCAGTTCCGAGCTTTTTGGAGATACGCAGTATTTT.

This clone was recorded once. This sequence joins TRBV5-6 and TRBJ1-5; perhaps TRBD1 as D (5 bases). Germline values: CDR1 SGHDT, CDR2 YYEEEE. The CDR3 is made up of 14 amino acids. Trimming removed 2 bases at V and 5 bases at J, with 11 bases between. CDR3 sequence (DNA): TGTGCCAGCAGCTTTCAGGGATCCGATCAGCCCCAGCATTTT. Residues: CASSFQGSDQPQHF.

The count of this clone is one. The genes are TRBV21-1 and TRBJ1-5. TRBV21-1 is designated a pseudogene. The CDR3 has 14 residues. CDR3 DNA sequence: TGTGCCAGCGACCGGGGCAATATCAATCAGCCCCAGCATTTT. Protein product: CASDRGNINQPQHF.

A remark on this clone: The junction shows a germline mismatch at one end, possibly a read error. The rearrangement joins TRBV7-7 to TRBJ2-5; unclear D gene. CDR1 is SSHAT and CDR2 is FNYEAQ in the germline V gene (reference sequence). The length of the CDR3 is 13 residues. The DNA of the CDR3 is TGTGCTAGCAGCTCCTCTTACCAGGAGACCCAGTACTTC. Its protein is CASSSSYQETQYF.